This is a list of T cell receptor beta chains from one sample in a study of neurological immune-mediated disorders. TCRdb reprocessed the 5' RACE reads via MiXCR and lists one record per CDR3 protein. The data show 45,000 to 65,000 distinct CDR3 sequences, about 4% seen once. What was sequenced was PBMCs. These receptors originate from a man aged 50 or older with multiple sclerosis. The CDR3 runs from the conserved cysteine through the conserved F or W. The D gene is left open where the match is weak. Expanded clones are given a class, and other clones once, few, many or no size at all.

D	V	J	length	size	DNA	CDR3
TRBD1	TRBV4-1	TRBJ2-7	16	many	TGCGCCAGCAGCCAAGAAGAAGGGGGCCTCTCCTACGAGCAGTACTTC	CASSQEEGGLSYEQYF
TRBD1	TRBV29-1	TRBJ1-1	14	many	TGCAGCGTTGTATTGGAGGGGGCAAACACTGAAGCTTTCTTT	CSVVLEGANTEAFF
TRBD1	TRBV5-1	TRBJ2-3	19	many	TGCGCCAGCAGCTGGGGGAACGGACAGGGGCCGTTACGCACAGATACGCAGTATTTT	CASSWGNGQGPLRTDTQYF
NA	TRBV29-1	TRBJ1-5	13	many	TGCAGCGTTGCCCGGGGTGACAATCAGCCCCAGCATTTT	CSVARGDNQPQHF
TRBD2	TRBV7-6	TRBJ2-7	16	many	TGTGCCAGCAGCTTAGTACCAGCGGGAGTCTCCTACGAGCAGTACTTC	CASSLVPAGVSYEQYF
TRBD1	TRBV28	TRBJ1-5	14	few	TGTGCCAGCAGTTTGGACAGGGGGTATCAGCCCCAGAATTTT	CASSLDRGYQPQNF
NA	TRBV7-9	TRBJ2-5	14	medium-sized	TGTGCCAGCAGCTTAGTGACAGGAGAAGAGACCCAGTACTTC	CASSLVTGEETQYF
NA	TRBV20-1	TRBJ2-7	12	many	TGCAGTGCTAGGGGCAATTCCTACGAGCAGTACTTC	CSARGNSYEQYF
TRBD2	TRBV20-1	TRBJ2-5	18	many	TGCAGTGCGAAGATACCCGGGACTAGCGGGGGGCCGGAGGAGACCCAGTACTTC	CSAKIPGTSGGPEETQYF
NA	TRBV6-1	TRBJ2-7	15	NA	TGTGCCAGCATAGTTTTGTCAGGCTCAAAGAACGAGCAGTACTTC	CASIVLSGSKNEQYF
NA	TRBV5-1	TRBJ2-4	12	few	TGCGCCAGCAGGGACCAGGGAAACATTCAGTACTTC	CASRDQGNIQYF
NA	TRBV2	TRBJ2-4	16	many	TGTGCCAGCAGTAACCTACGGGGGCTAGCCAAAAACATTCAGTACTTC	CASSNLRGLAKNIQYF
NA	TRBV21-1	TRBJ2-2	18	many	TGTGCCAGCAGCAAAGCTGGCAGGTACTTTGCGAACACCGGGGAGCTGTTTTTT	CASSKAGRYFANTGELFF
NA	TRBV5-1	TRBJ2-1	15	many	TGCGCCAGCAGCCTAAGTTCCGCGGGCTACAATGAGCAGTTCTTC	CASSLSSAGYNEQFF